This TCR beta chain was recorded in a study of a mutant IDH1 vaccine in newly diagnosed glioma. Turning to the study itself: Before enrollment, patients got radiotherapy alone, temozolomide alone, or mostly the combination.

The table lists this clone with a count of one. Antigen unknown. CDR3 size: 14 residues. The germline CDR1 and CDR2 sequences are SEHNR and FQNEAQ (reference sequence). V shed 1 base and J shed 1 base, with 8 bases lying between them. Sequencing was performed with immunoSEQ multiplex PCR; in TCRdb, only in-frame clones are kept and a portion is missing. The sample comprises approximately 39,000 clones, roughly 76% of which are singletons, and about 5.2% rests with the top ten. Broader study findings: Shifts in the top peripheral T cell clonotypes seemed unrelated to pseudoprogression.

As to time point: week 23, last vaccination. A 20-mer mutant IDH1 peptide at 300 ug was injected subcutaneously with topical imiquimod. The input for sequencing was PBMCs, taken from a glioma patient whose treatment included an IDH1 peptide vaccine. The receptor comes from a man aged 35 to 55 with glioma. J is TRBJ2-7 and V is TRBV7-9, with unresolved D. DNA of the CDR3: TGTGCCAGCAGCTTAGTGCAGCGTTCCTACGAGCAGTACTTC. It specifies CASSLVQRSYEQYF.